This T cell receptor (beta chain) was recorded in a study of T cells in Graves' hyperthyroidism and ophthalmopathy. This clonotype showed up many times. Germline V gives CDR1 SGHAT, CDR2 FQDESV (reference sequence). The CDR3 consists of 14 residues. Trimming removed 5 bases at V and 0 bases at J, with 11 bases between. The CDR3 regions of TCR beta were amplified from RNA transcripts. With the HTBI primer set, the TCR CDR3 went through a first round of RT-PCR. TCRdb independently ran MiXCR on the multiplex PCR reads; one entry per CDR3 protein. In the table there are about 250,000 distinct CDR3 sequences, approximately 23% of which are singletons.

This rearrangement joins TRBV11-1 to TRBJ2-7; D uncertain. This receptor was obtained from a middle-aged woman with Graves' ophthalmopathy. The sequenced sample consisted of blood. The DNA for the CDR3 is TGTGCCAGCAGCGAACTTGAGAACTCCTACGAGCAGTACTTC. Translation: CASSELENSYEQYF.